A single sample is the source of the 5 T cell receptor beta chains below, sequenced in a study of Ad26.COV2.S vaccination and SARS-CoV-2 variants. Noted treatment: around 19 received Ad26.COV2.S at low or high dose, single or two shots; several received placebo; per-sample allocation not given. Sampling was performed 63 days after the first vaccine or placebo injection. The method was immunoSEQ multiplex PCR; TCRdb's version includes in-frame clones alone and lacks a portion of them. The sample yields fewer than 300,000 clones, about 89% seen once. This material consisted of peripheral blood, taken in a trial of Ad26.COV2.S vaccine versus placebo. These receptors were taken from a person aged 18-65 years who received the Ad26.COV2.S COVID-19 vaccine or a placebo.

The genes are TRBV7-2 and TRBJ1-2; no definite D call. CDR1 is SGHTA and CDR2 is FQGNSA in the germline V gene. This CDR3 is built from 15 residues. Trimming removed 1 base at V and 8 bases at J, with 17 bases between. CDR3 in DNA: TGTGCCAGCAGCTTAGAATCGGCGGTCAGACGAGGCTACACCTTC. Encoded protein: CASSLESAVRRGYTF.

This chain connects TRBV3-1 (or the pseudogene TRBV3-2) to TRBJ1-2; TRBD1 agrees at 10 bases. The CDR3 runs 15 residues. V was clipped by 5 bases and J by 7 bases; unmatched bases: 10. CDR1 and CDR2 from the germline V gene are LGHDT and YNNKEL (reference sequence). CDR3 in amino acids: CASSSLGQGIGGYTF. The CDR3 DNA follows: TGTGCCAGCAGCTCGCTGGGACAGGGGATCGGTGGCTACACCTTC.

This clone was recorded a few times. The V and J genes are TRBV7-3 and TRBJ1-1; D is unresolved. V lost 0 bases to trimming and J lost 1 base, with 6 bases between them. CDR1 and CDR2 from the germline V gene are SGHTA and FQGTGA. This CDR3 is built from 14 residues. CDR3 residues: CASSLTKGNTEAFF. For the CDR3, the DNA is TGTGCCAGCAGCTTAACTAAGGGGAACACTGAAGCTTTCTTT.

This clone appeared a single time. The chain links TRBV12-3 or TRBV12-4 to TRBJ1-6; no definite D call. Deletions cut 2 bases from V and 11 bases from J, with 10 bases between. The length of the CDR3 is 13 residues. The chain's CDR3 is CASSLRGIPPLHF. The CDR3 nucleotides read TGTGCCAGCAGTTTACGCGGGATCCCACCCCTCCACTTT.

V usage is TRBV3-1 (or the pseudogene TRBV3-2) and J usage is TRBJ2-1, with D possibly being TRBD1 (6 bases). This CDR3 is built from 15 residues. Germline V CDR1 and CDR2: LGHDT, YNNKEL (reference sequence). V was shortened by 1 base and J by 4 bases, with 11 bases between the two germline ends. CDR3: CASSQGWGPYNEQFF. DNA of the CDR3: TGTGCCAGCAGCCAAGGTTGGGGGCCGTACAATGAGCAGTTCTTC.